This TCR beta chain was found in a study of blood T cell repertoires in COVID-19. Study information: Both acute and convalescent COVID-19 samples were obtained from the United States, Italy and Spain.

Participants were placed into cohorts based on the clinical history they reported. Symptom resolution, clearance, or two negative PCRs marked donors in Cohort 3 as recovered. This clone was recorded a few times. Authors' analysis steps: Reference gene primers were amplified, and this amplification served to estimate nucleated cell counts. Clones were sequenced by immunoSEQ multiplex PCR, and TCRdb holds only the in-frame ones, with some missing. V and J calls and clone size are given by that table; D and trimming were obtained from the DNA. The table includes approximately 160,000 clones, around 84% detected once. The V gene's germline CDR1 is ENHRY and CDR2 SYGVKD. J lost 8 bases, V lost 6 bases, and 1 base had no gene match. The CDR3 covers 12 residues.

The TCR was taken from a woman aged 45-59 years who had recovered from COVID-19. The chain recombines TRBV10-3 with TRBJ1-6; TRBD1 matches 7 bases. What was sequenced was PBMCs or T cells enriched from blood (not recorded which). CDR3: CAIRTGDSPLHF. The CDR3 DNA sequence: TGTGCCATCAGAACAGGGGATTCACCCCTCCACTTT.